This T cell receptor (beta chain) is from a study of CXCR3 chemokines and chemotherapy response in bladder cancer. One entry per CDR3 protein, called by TCRdb with MiXCR from the PCR reads. The data contain 7,500 to 9,500 distinct CDR3 sequences, roughly 12% of them singletons. The CDR3 is 13 residues long. Germline trimming cut 5 bases from V and 7 bases from J; bases unmatched to any gene: 5. CDR1 is MDHEN, CDR2 SYDVKM, per germline. The sample was taken from a patient whose treatment included neoadjuvant chemotherapy. The chain joins TRBV28 to TRBJ1-2; 9 nucleotides align to TRBD1. The clonotype was recovered from a human donor with bladder cancer that responded to neoadjuvant chemotherapy. In nucleotides, the CDR3 is TGTGCCAGCAGTACTGGGACAGGGTTTGGCTACACCTTC. Translated, it gives CASSTGTGFGYTF.